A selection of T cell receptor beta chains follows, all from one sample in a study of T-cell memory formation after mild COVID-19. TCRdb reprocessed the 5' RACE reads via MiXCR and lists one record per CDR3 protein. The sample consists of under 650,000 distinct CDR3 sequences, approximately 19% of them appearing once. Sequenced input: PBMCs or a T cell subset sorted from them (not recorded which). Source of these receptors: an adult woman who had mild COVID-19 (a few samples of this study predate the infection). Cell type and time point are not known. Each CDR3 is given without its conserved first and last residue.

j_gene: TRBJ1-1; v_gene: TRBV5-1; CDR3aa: ASSPIEASTEAF
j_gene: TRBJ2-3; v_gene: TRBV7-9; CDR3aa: ASSKLTGTSGRSYPDTQY
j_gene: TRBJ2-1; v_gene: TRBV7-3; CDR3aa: ASSHLGLAAYNEQF
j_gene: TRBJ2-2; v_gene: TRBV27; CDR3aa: ASSSPGLAGATGELF
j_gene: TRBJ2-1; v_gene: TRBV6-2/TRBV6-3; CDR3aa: ASSYGREHYNEQF
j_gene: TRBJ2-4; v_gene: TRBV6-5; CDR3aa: ASSYSSVLAKNIQY
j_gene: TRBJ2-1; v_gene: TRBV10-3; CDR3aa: AISERTPGLDEQF
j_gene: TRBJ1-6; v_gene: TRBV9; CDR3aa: ASSDPGGHSRSPLH
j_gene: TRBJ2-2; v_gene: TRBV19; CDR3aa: ASSIEGRIRGGELF
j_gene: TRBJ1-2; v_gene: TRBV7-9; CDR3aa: ASSLEAGLGYT
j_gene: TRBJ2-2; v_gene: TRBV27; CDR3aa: ASKQGGTGELF
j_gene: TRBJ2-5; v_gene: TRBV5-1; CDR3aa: ASSLSPSGAETQY
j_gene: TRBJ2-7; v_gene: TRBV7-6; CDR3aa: ASSLGFLGSDEQY
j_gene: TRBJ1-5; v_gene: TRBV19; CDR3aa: ASSMSAGWSNQPQH
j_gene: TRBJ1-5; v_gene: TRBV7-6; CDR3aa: ASSYTRVQCNQPQH
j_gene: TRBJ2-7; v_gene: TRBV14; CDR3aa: ASSHGRGIYEQY
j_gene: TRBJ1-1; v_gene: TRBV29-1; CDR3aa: SVGESMNTEAF
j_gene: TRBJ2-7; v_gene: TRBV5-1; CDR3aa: ASSLAEWSHEQY
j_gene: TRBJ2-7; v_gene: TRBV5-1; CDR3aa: ASSLEGDRAREQY
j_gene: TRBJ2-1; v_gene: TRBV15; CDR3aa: ATSEQGQGYNEQF
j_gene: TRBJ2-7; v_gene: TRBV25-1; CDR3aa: ASSMGYYEQY
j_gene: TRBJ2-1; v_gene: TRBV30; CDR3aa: AFFPLAGSYNEQF
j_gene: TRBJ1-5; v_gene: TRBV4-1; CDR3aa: ASSKYRDRGSPTAYNQPQH
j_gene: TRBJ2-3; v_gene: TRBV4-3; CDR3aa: ASSQGLGTDTQY
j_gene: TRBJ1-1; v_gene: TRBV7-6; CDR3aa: ASSIRRTNTEAF
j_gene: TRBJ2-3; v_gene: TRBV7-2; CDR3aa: ASSLLGSGVPTDTQY
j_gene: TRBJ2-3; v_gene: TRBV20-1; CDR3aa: SARRSTSTDTQY
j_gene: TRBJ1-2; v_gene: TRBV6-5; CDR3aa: ASSYGQGGYGYT
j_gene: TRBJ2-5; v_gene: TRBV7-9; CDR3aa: ASEPVVFKTQY
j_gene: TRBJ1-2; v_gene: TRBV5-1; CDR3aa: ASSSDRVTYGYT
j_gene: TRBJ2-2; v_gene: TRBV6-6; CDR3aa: ASRVGENTGELF
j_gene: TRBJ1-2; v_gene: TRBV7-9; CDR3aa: ASSLPLPGGYT
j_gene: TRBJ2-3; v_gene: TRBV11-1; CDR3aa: ASGGEGLTDTQY
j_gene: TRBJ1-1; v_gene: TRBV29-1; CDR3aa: SVELGQGATEAF
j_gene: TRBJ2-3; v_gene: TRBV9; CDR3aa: ASSVDYGTVTDTQY
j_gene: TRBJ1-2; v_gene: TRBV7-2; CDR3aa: ASSLEVVFRYGYT
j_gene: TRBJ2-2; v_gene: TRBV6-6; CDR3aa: ASSRDRGVGGGELF
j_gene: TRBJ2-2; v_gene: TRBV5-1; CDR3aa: ASNLHLVTGGTGELF
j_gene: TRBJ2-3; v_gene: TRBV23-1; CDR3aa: ASSTREGMGTDTQY
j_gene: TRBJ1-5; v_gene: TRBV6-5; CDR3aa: ASSYREGQPQH
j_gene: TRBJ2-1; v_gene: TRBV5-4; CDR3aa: ASSDRGSGAYNEQF
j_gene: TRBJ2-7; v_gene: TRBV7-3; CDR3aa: ASSLYRGDEQY
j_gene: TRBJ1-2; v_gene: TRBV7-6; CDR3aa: ASSSFGTGKDGYT
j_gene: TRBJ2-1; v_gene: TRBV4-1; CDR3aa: ASSQATSGGADEQF
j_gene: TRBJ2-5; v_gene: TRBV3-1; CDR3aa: ASSQGSRGGQETQY
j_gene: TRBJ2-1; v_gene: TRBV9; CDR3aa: ASNSLLDEQF
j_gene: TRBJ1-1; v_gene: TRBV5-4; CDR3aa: ASSEPDRRNTEAF
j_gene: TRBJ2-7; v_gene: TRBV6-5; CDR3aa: ASSSHTQASYEQY
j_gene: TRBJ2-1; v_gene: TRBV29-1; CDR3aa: SVEPPGSRLYNEQF
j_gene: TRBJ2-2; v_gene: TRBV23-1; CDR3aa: ARSGGQRGRNTGELF
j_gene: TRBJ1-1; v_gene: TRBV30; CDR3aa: AWSSGNLLMHTEAF